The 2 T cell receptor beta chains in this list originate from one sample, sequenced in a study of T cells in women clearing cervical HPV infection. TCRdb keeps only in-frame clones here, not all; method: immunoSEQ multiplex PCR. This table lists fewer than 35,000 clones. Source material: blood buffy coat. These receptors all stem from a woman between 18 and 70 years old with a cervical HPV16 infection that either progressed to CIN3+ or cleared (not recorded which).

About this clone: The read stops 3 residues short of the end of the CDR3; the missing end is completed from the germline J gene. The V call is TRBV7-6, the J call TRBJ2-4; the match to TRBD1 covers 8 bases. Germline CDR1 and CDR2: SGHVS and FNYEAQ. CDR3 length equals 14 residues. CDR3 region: CASSSGTGRKGQYF. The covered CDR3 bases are TGTGCCAGCAGCTCGGGGACAGGTCGTAAAGGT.

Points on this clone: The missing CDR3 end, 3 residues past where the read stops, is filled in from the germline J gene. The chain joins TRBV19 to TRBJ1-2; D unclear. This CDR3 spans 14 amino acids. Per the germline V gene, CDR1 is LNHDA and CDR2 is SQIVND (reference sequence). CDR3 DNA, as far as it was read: TGTGCCAGTAGTGCCAGCGGGCGCTCCTACGAC. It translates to CASSASGRSYD. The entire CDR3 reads CASSASGRSYDYTF. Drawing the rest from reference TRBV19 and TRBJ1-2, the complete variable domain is DGGITQSPKYLFRKEGQNVTLSCEQNLNHDAMYWYRQDPGQGLRLIYYSQIVNDFQKGDIAEGYSVSREKKESFPLTVTSAQKNPTAFYLCASSASGRSYDYTFGSGTRLTVV.